This T cell receptor (beta chain) was found in a study of T cell responses to AZD1222 COVID-19 vaccine. General study results and limits: It was only a handful of AZD1222 recipients who were seropositive at baseline. Variant regions that are unmutated are reportedly the target of nearly half of spike-specific TCRs.

Generated by immunoSEQ multiplex PCR, the TCRdb table keeps only in-frame clones and is missing some. The sample has 100,000 to 150,000 clones; approximately 91% are singletons. CDR1 and CDR2 from the germline V gene are MGHRA and YSYEKL. With 0 bases removed from V and 11 bases from J, the gap between germline ends came to 11 bases. There are 13 residues in the CDR3. Of note for this clone: Its antigen is unidentified.

The input for sequencing was peripheral blood, taken 28 days after the second AZD1222 dose. The rearrangement links TRBV4-1 to TRBJ2-1; TRBD2 is a possible D gene (5 bases). The sequence came from an adult who received the AZD1222 COVID-19 vaccine. The CDR3, as DNA: TGCGCCAGCAGCCAAGACTCCGAGGGCCAGCAGTTCTTC. Amino acid sequence: CASSQDSEGQQFF.